This TCR beta chain is from a study of CXCR3-negative and CXCR3-positive naive CD8 T cells. At the level of the study: The TRB read total, roughly 140 million, broke down to about 1.5 +/- 0.3 million reads per library. Study-wide findings and caveats: For memory CD8+ cells diversity was much lower, but both naive subsets had comparably high diversity.

With respect to this clonotype: Its antigen is as yet unknown.

Germline values: CDR1 SQVTM, CDR2 ANQGSEA. There are 14 residues in the CDR3. All TRB cDNA libraries came from 5' RACE performed with UMI labels. TCRdb reworked the 5' RACE reads into one entry per CDR3 protein, no DNA. The sample totals fewer than 60,000 distinct CDR3 sequences. The specimen sequenced was memory CD8+ T cells from blood. This chain links TRBV29-1 with TRBJ2-2; the TCRdb D gene call, TRBD1, has no DNA to confirm it. The receptor comes from a human donor in good health. Some clones in this sample may be carry-over from other donors' samples. The chain's CDR3 is CSVRRGGDTGELFF.